One sample yielded the 27 T cell receptor beta chains listed below, sequenced in a study of blood T cell repertoires in COVID-19. The method was immunoSEQ multiplex PCR; TCRdb's version includes in-frame clones alone and lacks a portion of them. The data show tens of thousands of clones, 75% to 90% seen once. The sample consisted of peripheral blood. Every receptor here comes from a man younger than 45 with acute or convalescent COVID-19.

On this clone itself: One end of the junction does not line up with germline, which may come from a read error. The CDR3 reads CASSLTGADTQYF. In DNA, the CDR3 is TGTGCCAGCAGCCTAACAGGGGCAGATACGCAGTATTTT. This chain links TRBV7-3 with TRBJ2-3; the match to TRBD1 covers 7 bases. The CDR3 contains 13 residues. The germline gives CDR1 SGHTA, CDR2 FQGTGA.

The rearrangement joins TRBV27 to TRBJ1-6, with D possibly matching TRBD1 (6 bases). CDR1 and CDR2 from the germline V gene are MNHEY and SMNVEV (reference sequence). V lost 0 bases and J 7 bases, leaving 10 bases between the germline ends. There are 15 residues in the CDR3. As DNA, the CDR3 is TGTGCCAGCAGTTTATCCGACAGGTCGAATTCACCCCTCCACTTT. Protein: CASSLSDRSNSPLHF.

V gene TRBV5-1 combines with J gene TRBJ1-5, with TRBD1 as a possible D gene (5 bases). The CDR3 totals 15 residues. Germline V gene sequence: CDR1 SGHRS, CDR2 YFSETQ. Between the trimmed V and J ends, which lost 2 bases and 3 bases, there was a span of 12 bases. CDR3 in DNA: TGCGCCAGCAGCTTTACAGGAGACCACAATCAGCCCCAGCATTTT. Residues: CASSFTGDHNQPQHF.

The CDR3 here is CASSLDFTYNSPLHF. DNA for the CDR3: TGTGCCAGCAGCTTAGATTTCACCTATAATTCACCCCTCCACTTT. V is TRBV7-2 and J is TRBJ1-6; no clear D gene. CDR1 and CDR2 from the germline V gene are SGHTA and FQGNSA. Trimming cost V 1 base and J 2 bases, with 6 bases left between them. The CDR3 is 15 residues long.

The chain has TRBV19 and TRBJ2-7, with D possibly matching TRBD2 (6 bases). CDR1 is LNHDA and CDR2 is SQIVND in the germline V gene (reference sequence). The CDR3 sequence is 13 residues long. The V gene lost 7 bases and the J gene lost 6 bases, with 16 bases spanning the gap. CDR3 DNA sequence: TGTGCCAGTATGGCCTGGGGGGAACGCGAGCAGTACTTC. Protein: CASMAWGEREQYF.

The V gene is TRBV28, the J gene TRBJ2-1, with D unclear. V was trimmed by 3 bases and J by 0 bases, leaving 6 bases between them. From germline, CDR1 is MDHEN and CDR2 SYDVKM. The length of the CDR3 is 14 residues. CDR3: CASSFWSSYNEQFF. The CDR3 DNA reads TGTGCCAGCAGTTTTTGGAGCTCCTACAATGAGCAGTTCTTC. Supplemented by reference TRBV28 and TRBJ2-1, the full variable domain reads DVKVTQSSRYLVKRTGEKVFLECVQDMDHENMFWYRQDPGLGLRLIYFSYDVKMKEKGDIPEGYSVSREKKERFSLILESASTNQTSMYLCASSFWSSYNEQFFGPGTRLTVL.

This chain joins TRBV3-1 (or the pseudogene TRBV3-2) and TRBJ2-1; TRBD2 aligns across 11 bases. Looked up from germline, CDR1 is LGHDT and CDR2 is YNNKEL (reference sequence). Trimming took 7 bases from V and 3 from J; bases not matched to a gene: 5. CDR3 length equals 15 residues. In DNA form, the CDR3 reads TGTGCCAGCACCCTAGCGGGAGGTCACTACAATGAGCAGTTCTTC. Protein sequence: CASTLAGGHYNEQFF.

The chain is built from TRBV27 and TRBJ1-6; D is perhaps TRBD1 (5 bases). V shed 1 base and J shed 7 bases, with 11 bases lying between them. Germline V lookup: CDR1 MNHEY, CDR2 SMNVEV (reference sequence). CDR3 length: 15 residues. In nucleotides, the CDR3 is TGTGCCAGCAGTTTATATCGGGGGAACAATTCACCCCTCCACTTT. Its protein is CASSLYRGNNSPLHF.

This chain connects TRBV5-1 to TRBJ2-5; a weak D match, TRBD2 (6 bases). This CDR3 region has 15 residues. Germline CDR1 reads SGHRS; CDR2 reads YFSETQ. V lost 2 bases, J lost 5 bases, and 16 bases lay in between. CDR3 region: CASSLTVAGGETQYF. Written as DNA, the CDR3 is TGCGCCAGCAGCTTAACAGTCGCCGGAGGGGAGACCCAGTACTTC. The whole variable domain, filled in from reference TRBV5-1 and TRBJ2-5, reads KAGVTQTPRYLIKTRGQQVTLSCSPISGHRSVSWYQQTPGQGLQFLFEYFSETQRNKGNFPGRFSGRQFSNSRSEMNVSTLELGDSALYLCASSLTVAGGETQYFGPGTRLLVL.

This clone was seen a few times. V and J are TRBV6-5 and TRBJ1-6, with D possibly TRBD1 on 6 matching bases. The CDR3 consists of 15 residues. Germline-derived CDR1 and CDR2 are MNHEY and SVGAGI. V lost 5 bases to trimming and J lost 4 bases, with 12 bases between them. The CDR3 DNA reads as TGTGCCAGCAGTCCAAGGACAGATTATAATTCACCCCTCCACTTT. Encoded protein: CASSPRTDYNSPLHF.

This clone was seen more than once but under ten times. This chain connects TRBV27 to TRBJ2-2; a weak D match, TRBD1 (5 bases). The CDR3 runs to 14 residues. Trimming cost V 3 bases and J 7 bases, with 12 bases left between them. From germline, CDR1 is MNHEY and CDR2 SMNVEV (reference sequence). The CDR3 loop reads CASSFGGQIGELFF. The CDR3 bases are TGTGCCAGCAGTTTCGGTGGACAAATCGGGGAGCTGTTTTTT.

V is TRBV28 and J is TRBJ1-6; D unresolved. Germline lookup yields CDR1 MDHEN and CDR2 SYDVKM. The V and J ends lost 2 bases and 5 bases respectively, with 7 bases between them. The CDR3 sequence is 14 residues long. The CDR3 reads CASSLPRNNSPLHF. For the CDR3, the DNA is TGTGCCAGCAGTTTACCGCGGAATAATTCACCCCTCCACTTT.

The chain couples TRBV7-9 to TRBJ2-3; D not certain. Trimming shortened V by 1 base and J by 6 bases, and 11 bases separated the two germline ends. The CDR3 loop spans 14 amino acids. Looked up from germline, CDR1 is SEHNR and CDR2 is FQNEAQ (reference sequence). In nucleotides, the CDR3 is TGTGCCAGCAGCTTAGGTGCGCCCCGGGATACGCAGTATTTT. This codes for CASSLGAPRDTQYF.

The J gene is TRBJ2-2, the V gene TRBV7-9; 7 bases line up with TRBD1. CDR3 length: 16 amino acids. CDR1 and CDR2 from the germline V gene are SEHNR and FQNEAQ (reference sequence). J gave up 5 bases and V 2 bases, and 8 bases lay outside the gene matches. The CDR3 nucleotides read TGTGCCAGCAGCTTACCTCCGGGACAGAGAACCGGGGAGCTGTTTTTT. Amino acid sequence: CASSLPPGQRTGELFF.

The chain links TRBV19 to TRBJ2-1, with D unclear. The CDR3 has 12 residues. Trimming cost V 1 base and J 9 bases, with 7 bases left between them. CDR1 and CDR2 from the germline V gene are LNHDA and SQIVND (reference sequence). The CDR3 sequence: CASSIAGSEQFF. The CDR3 nucleotides read TGTGCCAGTAGTATAGCTGGCAGTGAGCAGTTCTTC.

The CDR3 reads CASKDRGERTEAFF. Written as DNA, the CDR3 is TGTGCCAGCAAAGACAGGGGGGAGAGGACTGAAGCTTTCTTT. The V and J genes are TRBV28 and TRBJ1-1, with 9 bases lining up with TRBD1. The CDR3 extends over 14 amino acids. The V segment lost 7 bases and the J segment 5 bases; nucleotides outside the gene matches: 8. Germline CDR1 is MDHEN and CDR2 is SYDVKM.

The chain couples TRBV5-1 to TRBJ1-2, with D perhaps TRBD1 (6 bases). Trimming removed 1 base at V and 1 base at J, with 14 bases between. Germline-derived CDR1 and CDR2 are SGHRS and YFSETQ. This CDR3 is built from 16 residues. CDR3 nucleotides: TGCGCCAGCAGCTTGAGCGGACAGACAGTTAACTATGGCTACACCTTC. Residues: CASSLSGQTVNYGYTF.

The V call is TRBV28, the J call TRBJ2-3; D is perhaps TRBD2 (6 bases). The CDR3 runs to 17 residues. V dropped 8 bases and J dropped 2 bases, with 23 bases sitting between them. Germline CDR1 MDHEN, CDR2 SYDVKM. Here the CDR3 reads CASARGFLESFTDTQYF. The DNA for the CDR3 is TGTGCCAGCGCCCGGGGGTTTCTAGAGTCGTTCACAGATACGCAGTATTTT.

The chain joins TRBV27 to TRBJ2-3; 8 positions agree with TRBD2. CDR1 MNHEY and CDR2 SMNVEV come from the germline V gene (reference sequence). The CDR3 is 15 residues long. With V trimmed by 5 bases and J by 2 bases, 6 bases remained unmatched. This CDR3 reads CASSPGTRFTDTQYF. CDR3 bases: TGTGCCAGCAGTCCCGGGACTAGGTTCACAGATACGCAGTATTTT.

This clone appeared once. The chain employs TRBV25-1 and TRBJ1-5, with 7 positions matching TRBD1. Germline lookup yields CDR1 MGHDK and CDR2 SYGVNS. This CDR3 is built from 13 residues. The ends lost 6 bases at V and 4 bases at J; junction bases unmatched: 3. The CDR3 DNA reads as TGTGCCAGCAGCCGACAGGGAAATCAGCCCCAGCATTTT. It translates to CASSRQGNQPQHF.

The V call is TRBV7-9, the J call TRBJ1-3; D is perhaps TRBD1 (5 bases). This CDR3 has 14 amino acids. Germline-derived CDR1 and CDR2 are SEHNR and FQNEAQ (reference sequence). The V end was cut by 4 bases, the J end by 4 bases, with 11 bases between. Here the CDR3 DNA reads TGTGCCAGCAGCTGGATGGACACCGGAAACACCATATATTTT. It translates to CASSWMDTGNTIYF.

The chain employs TRBV7-8 and TRBJ2-1, with TRBD2 matching 10 bases. Germline V gene lookup returns CDR1 SGHVS and CDR2 FQNEAQ. J lost 3 bases, V lost 2 bases, and 4 bases had no gene match. This CDR3 is 16 amino acids long. The DNA for the CDR3 is TGTGCCAGCAGCTTAAGGGGGACTAGCGACTACAATGAGCAGTTCTTC. Translated, it gives CASSLRGTSDYNEQFF.

The rearrangement links TRBV30 to TRBJ2-1; 7 bases fit TRBD1. With 3 bases clipped from V and 2 bases from J, the junction kept 7 bases outside the gene matches. CDR1 is GTSNPN and CDR2 is SVGIG in the germline V gene (reference sequence). CDR3 size: 15 residues. CDR3 amino acids: CAWRAGTAPYNEQFF. In DNA form, the CDR3 reads TGTGCCTGGAGAGCCGGGACAGCGCCCTACAATGAGCAGTTCTTC.

The rearrangement joins TRBV2 to TRBJ2-4; D not resolved. The CDR3 loop spans 14 amino acids. The ends were cut back, 10 bases at V and 0 bases at J, with 13 bases in the middle. Germline V gene data show CDR1 as SNHLY and CDR2 as FYNNEI. The CDR3 spells CATSRQVAKNIQYF. CDR3 sequence (DNA): TGTGCCACCTCCCGACAAGTAGCCAAAAACATTCAGTACTTC.

The rearrangement links TRBV19 to TRBJ1-5; 8 positions agree with TRBD1. V shed 7 bases and J 3 bases; nucleotides not matched to a gene: 5. This CDR3 comprises 14 residues. Germline-derived CDR1 and CDR2 are LNHDA and SQIVND (reference sequence). CDR3 sequence reads: CASNPDRVNQPQHF. DNA of the CDR3: TGTGCCAGTAACCCGGACAGGGTCAATCAGCCCCAGCATTTT.

The chain combines TRBV9 with TRBJ2-2, with 12 positions matching TRBD2. CDR1 and CDR2 (germline): SGDLS, YYNGEE. Unmatched junction bases numbered 4, after V lost 1 base and J lost 0 bases. This CDR3 is built from 18 residues. This CDR3 reads CASSVSTSGRPNTGELFF. The DNA for the CDR3 is TGTGCCAGCAGCGTATCGACTAGCGGGAGACCGAACACCGGGGAGCTGTTTTTT.

The gene calls are TRBV6-2 or TRBV6-3 and TRBJ2-1; D not certain. V lost 5 bases, J lost 5 bases, and 10 bases lay in between. The CDR3 covers 13 residues. CDR1 is MNHEY and CDR2 is SVGEGT in the germline V gene. The CDR3 protein is CASSTTRNNEQFF. CDR3 DNA sequence: TGTGCCAGCAGTACTACCAGAAACAATGAGCAGTTCTTC.